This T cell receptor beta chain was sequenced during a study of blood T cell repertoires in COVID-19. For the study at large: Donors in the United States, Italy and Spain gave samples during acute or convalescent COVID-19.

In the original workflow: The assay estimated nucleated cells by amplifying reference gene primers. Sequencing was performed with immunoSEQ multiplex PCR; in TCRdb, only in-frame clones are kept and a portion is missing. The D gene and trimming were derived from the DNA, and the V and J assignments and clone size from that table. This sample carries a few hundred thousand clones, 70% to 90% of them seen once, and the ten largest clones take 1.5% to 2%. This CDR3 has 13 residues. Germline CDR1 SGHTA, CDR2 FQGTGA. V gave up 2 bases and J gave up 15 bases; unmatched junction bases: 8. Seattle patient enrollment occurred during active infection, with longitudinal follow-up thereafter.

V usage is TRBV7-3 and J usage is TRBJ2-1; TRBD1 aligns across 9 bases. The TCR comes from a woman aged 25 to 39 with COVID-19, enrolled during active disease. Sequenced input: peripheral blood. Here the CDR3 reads CASSLSGQGSWFF. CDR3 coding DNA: TGTGCCAGCAGCTTATCGGGACAGGGCTCCTGGTTCTTC.